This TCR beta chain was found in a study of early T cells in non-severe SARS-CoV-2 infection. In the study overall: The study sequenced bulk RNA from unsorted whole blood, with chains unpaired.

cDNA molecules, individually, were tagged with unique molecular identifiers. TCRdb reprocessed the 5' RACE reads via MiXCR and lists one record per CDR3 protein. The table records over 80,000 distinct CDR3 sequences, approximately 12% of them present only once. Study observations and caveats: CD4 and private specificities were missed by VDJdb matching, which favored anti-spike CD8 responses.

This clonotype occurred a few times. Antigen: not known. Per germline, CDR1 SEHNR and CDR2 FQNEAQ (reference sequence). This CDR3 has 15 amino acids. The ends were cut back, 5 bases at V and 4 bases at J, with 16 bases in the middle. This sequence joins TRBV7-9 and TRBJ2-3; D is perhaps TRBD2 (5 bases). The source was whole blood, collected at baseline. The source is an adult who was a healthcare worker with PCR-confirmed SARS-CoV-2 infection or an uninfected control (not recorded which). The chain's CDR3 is CASSPVVSGADTQYF. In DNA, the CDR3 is TGTGCCAGCAGCCCGGTTGTGTCCGGGGCAGATACGCAGTATTTT.